This T cell receptor (beta chain) appears in the sequencing data of a study of blood T cell repertoires in COVID-19. At the level of the study: COVID-19 samples, acute and convalescent, were from the United States, Italy and Spain. The cDNA or gDNA used as material had been derived from T cells, B-cell-depleted T cells, or PBMCs.

CDR1 and CDR2 from the germline V gene are SGHRS and YFSETQ. V dropped 4 bases and J dropped 1; count of bases not matched to a gene: 9. This CDR3 region has 16 residues. In the authors' methods: Amplification of reference gene primers was used by the study to estimate nucleated cell counts. Repertoires were generated with immunoSEQ multiplex PCR, while TCRdb's copy carries only in-frame clones and drops some. That table supplies the V and J calls and clone size; D and trimming were determined from the DNA. Here the sample spans 75,000 to 95,000 clones, more than 75% being singletons. The chain combines TRBV5-1 with TRBJ1-1, with 8 bases matching TRBD1. Sequencing was carried out using peripheral blood. This TCR came from a human donor in a cohort sampled during active COVID-19. The CDR3 DNA reads TGCGCCAGCAGCACCAAGCCGGACAGGGCGAACACTGAAGCTTTCTTT. Encoded protein: CASSTKPDRANTEAFF.